The next 15 T cell receptor beta chains were all read from a single sample in a study of shared T cell receptors in the human thymus. Assay used: immunoSEQ multiplex PCR; TCRdb lists only in-frame clones, some missing. The table lists 450,000 to 650,000 clones, about 80% of them singletons. The same sample was also used in a study of human thymus T cells.

The sequencing input was thymocytes. Receptor source: a boy younger than two with a congenital heart defect.

The rearrangement uses TRBV4-3 and TRBJ2-7, with a weak D call TRBD1 (6 bases). This CDR3 comprises 16 residues. Germline V lookup: CDR1 LGHNA, CDR2 YSLEER. V lost 0 bases and J lost 5, with 17 bases in between. CDR3: CASSQDSPGAKNEQYF. In DNA form, the CDR3 reads TGCGCCAGCAGCCAAGATTCGCCAGGGGCTAAAAACGAGCAGTACTTC.

The gene calls are TRBV4-1 and TRBJ2-5; TRBD2 matches 12 bases. This CDR3 has 15 amino acids. Germline assignment: CDR1 MGHRA and CDR2 YSYEKL. V trimming: 5 bases; J trimming: 5 bases; junction bases outside the gene matches: 6. CDR3 sequence: CASSGLAGPMETQYF. CDR3 coding DNA: TGCGCCAGCAGCGGACTAGCGGGGCCTATGGAGACCCAGTACTTC.

The chain uses TRBV30 and TRBJ2-3; 8 bases map to TRBD2. V lost 2 bases, J lost 0 bases, and 13 bases stayed unmatched. This CDR3 has 18 residues. From germline, CDR1 is GTSNPN and CDR2 SVGIG (reference sequence). The CDR3 is CAWSPRAGGLTSTDTQYF. The CDR3 nucleotides read TGTGCCTGGAGTCCGAGGGCGGGAGGACTTACTAGCACAGATACGCAGTATTTT.

This clone was picked up one time. The CDR3 protein is CASSPTPPGTGIHEQYF. CDR3 bases: TGTGCCAGCAGCCCCACCCCACCCGGGACAGGTATCCACGAGCAGTACTTC. The genes are TRBV11-2 and TRBJ2-7; 8 bases agree with TRBD1. Unmatched junction bases numbered 17, after V lost 5 bases and J lost 5 bases. The CDR3 consists of 17 residues. The V gene's germline CDR1 is SGHAT and CDR2 FQNNGV. The full variable domain, rest sourced from reference TRBV11-2 and TRBJ2-7, is EAGVAQSPRYKIIEKRQSVAFWCNPISGHATLYWYQQILGQGPKLLIQFQNNGVVDDSQLPKDRFSAERLKGVDSTLKIQPAKLEDSAVYLCASSPTPPGTGIHEQYFGPGTRLTVT.

The rearrangement joins TRBV27 to TRBJ2-7; D gene ambiguous. The CDR3 sequence is 14 residues long. Trimming removed 5 bases from V and 0 bases from J, with 11 bases in between. The V gene's germline CDR1 is MNHEY and CDR2 SMNVEV (reference sequence). The DNA of the CDR3 is TGTGCCAGCAGTATGGCGGTAAGCTCCTACGAGCAGTACTTC. This translates into CASSMAVSSYEQYF.

This clone occurred once. In DNA, the CDR3 is TGTGCCAGCAGTGGGACGTCTCCACCGGGGTTACTCTATGGCTACACCTTC. Translating it yields CASSGTSPPGLLYGYTF. The chain carries TRBV6-1 and TRBJ1-2; D not certain. Trimming took 4 bases from V and 4 from J, leaving 22 bases between them. Per germline, CDR1 MNHNS and CDR2 SASEGT. The CDR3 runs to 17 residues.

V and J are TRBV7-9 and TRBJ1-3; TRBD1 matches 12 bases. The CDR3 consists of 17 residues. Germline V gene sequence: CDR1 SEHNR, CDR2 FQNEAQ (reference sequence). V dropped 5 bases and J dropped 1; count of bases not matched to a gene: 6. CDR3 in DNA: TGTGCCAGCAGCCCTAGGGACAGGGGGCGTTCTGGAAACACCATATATTTT. Protein: CASSPRDRGRSGNTIYF.

V usage is TRBV5-6 and J usage is TRBJ2-4, with TRBD1 identical over 11 bases. Germline CDR1 reads SGHDT; CDR2 reads YYEEEE. J was trimmed by 9 bases and V by 3 bases; bases with no gene match: 11. The CDR3 length is 16 residues. The CDR3 sequence: CASSCAGTGGVVIQYF. The CDR3 coding sequence is TGTGCCAGCAGCTGCGCCGGGACAGGGGGTGTAGTCATTCAGTACTTC.

V usage is TRBV5-1 and J usage is TRBJ2-2; TRBD1 matches at 8 bases. The CDR3 totals 13 residues. The trim removed 3 bases at V and 6 bases at J, leaving 1 base unmatched. Per the germline V gene, CDR1 is SGHRS and CDR2 is YFSETQ. CDR3 in DNA: TGCGCCAGCAGCTGGGACAGGTCCGGGGAGCTGTTTTTT. Its translation: CASSWDRSGELFF.

The chain recombines TRBV28 with TRBJ2-7; 9 bases are a match to TRBD1. V trimming: 6 bases; J trimming: 0 bases; junction bases outside the gene matches: 24. The CDR3 extends over 21 amino acids. Germline assignment: CDR1 MDHEN and CDR2 SYDVKM. As DNA, the CDR3 is TGTGCCAGCAGCTATAAGCGCCTCGGACAGGGGAGGGGGGCTTACTCCTACGAGCAGTACTTC. It yields the protein CASSYKRLGQGRGAYSYEQYF.

Concerning this clone itself: At one boundary the junction diverges from the germline segment, which might be a read error. The chain couples TRBV28 to TRBJ1-5, with 8 bases fitting TRBD1. CDR1 is MDHEN, CDR2 SYDVKM, per germline. The CDR3 is 14 amino acids. The DNA for the CDR3 is TGTGCCAACAGTTTATCCAGGGGGCCCCAGCCCCAGCATTTT. It translates to CANSLSRGPQPQHF.

In this sample, this clone turned up a few times. The V and J genes are TRBV4-3 and TRBJ1-4; no definite D call. In germline, CDR1 is LGHNA, CDR2 YSLEER. The CDR3 totals 16 residues. V was clipped by 3 bases and J by 0 bases, with 11 bases between them. CDR3 in DNA: TGCGCCAGCAGCCAGGAACAGCTGGCAACTAATGAAAAACTGTTTTTT. Translated, it gives CASSQEQLATNEKLFF.

The rearrangement links TRBV15 to TRBJ1-2; a possible D gene is TRBD1 (6 bases). Germline values: CDR1 LNHNV, CDR2 YYDKDF (reference sequence). The CDR3 spans 12 residues. The germline V and J ends were trimmed by 10 bases and 5 bases, with 14 bases remaining between them. Here the CDR3 reads CARYQGLYGYTF. CDR3 sequence (DNA): TGTGCCAGGTACCAGGGGCTTTATGGCTACACCTTC.

This chain joins TRBV4-1 and TRBJ2-1; TRBD2 is a possible D gene (6 bases). The length of the CDR3 is 16 residues. Per germline, CDR1 MGHRA and CDR2 YSYEKL. V was clipped by 0 bases and J by 6 bases, with 15 bases between them. CDR3 residues: CASSQDTRLGVNEQFF. As DNA, the CDR3 is TGCGCCAGCAGCCAAGATACCCGACTAGGGGTCAATGAGCAGTTCTTC.

This clone was detected only once. This chain uses TRBV4-2 with TRBJ2-7, with 8 positions matching TRBD2. The CDR3 has 17 amino acids. Trimming cost V 2 bases and J 4 bases; bases outside gene matches: 13. The germline V gene has CDR1 LGHNA and CDR2 YNFKEQ. DNA of the CDR3: TGTGCCAGCAGCCAACCCAGCGGGAGAACGGGGTGGTACGAGCAGTACTTC. It yields the protein CASSQPSGRTGWYEQYF.